The rows below give T cell receptor beta chains drawn from one sample of a study of T cell responses to AZD1222 COVID-19 vaccine. Sequencing used immunoSEQ multiplex PCR; TCRdb keeps in-frame clones, though not all of them. The sample includes about 98,000 clones, 80% to 85% of them seen just once. Specimen: peripheral blood, collected on day 0 of AZD1222 vaccination. The receptors come from an adult in good health. Each CDR3 is given with its conserved first and last residue. D genes are given only for firm matches. Expanded clones get a size class; other rows say once, few or many, or leave the size out.

TRBJ1-4 | TRBD1 | TRBV11-2 | few | TGTGCCAGCAGCGGAACAGGGGCAACTAATGAAAAACTGTTTTTT | CASSGTGATNEKLFF
TRBJ2-7 | . | TRBV7-3 | . | TGTGCCAGCAGCCAACGCATAAGACCTCTCGGGGGCTACGAGCAGTACTTC | CASSQRIRPLGGYEQYF
TRBJ1-2 | . | TRBV12-3/TRBV12-4 | . | TGTGCCAGCAGCTCCGGGCCTAACTATGGCTACACCTTC | CASSSGPNYGYTF
TRBJ1-2 | . | TRBV3-1/TRBV3-2 | . | TGTGCCAGCAGCCCTGGGGATCTTGGCTACACCTTC | CASSPGDLGYTF
TRBJ2-1 | . | TRBV19 | . | TGTGCCAGTCAGGCCTACAATGAGCAGTTCTTC | CASQAYNEQFF
TRBJ2-5 | . | TRBV18 | . | TGTGCCAGCTCACCTCTACCTCAAGAGACCCAGTACTTC | CASSPLPQETQYF
TRBJ1-4 | TRBD1 | TRBV7-9 | . | TGTGCCAGCAGCTTAAAGACAGGGGTTGGTGAAAAACTGTTTTTT | CASSLKTGVGEKLFF
TRBJ2-1 | . | TRBV20-1 | once | TGCAGTGCTAGTATTCGGGGGTGGGGTGAGCAGTTCTTC | CSASIRGWGEQFF
TRBJ2-2 | . | TRBV27 | . | TGTGCCAGCAGTTTAGGACACCCCACCGGGGAGCTGTTTTTT | CASSLGHPTGELFF
TRBJ2-1 | TRBD1 | TRBV6-2/TRBV6-3 | . | TGTGCCAGCAGTCTGGACAGGGGGCCCCGCAAAGAACAGTTCTTC | CASSLDRGPRKEQFF
TRBJ2-2 | TRBD2 | TRBV7-2 | . | TGTGCCAGCAGCTTACAAGCTAGCGGGAGAACCGGGGAGCTGTTTTTT | CASSLQASGRTGELFF
TRBJ1-5 | . | TRBV24-1 | . | TGTGCCACCAGTGATCCGACCATGAATCAGCCCCAGCATTTT | CATSDPTMNQPQHF
TRBJ2-2 | TRBD2 | TRBV6-5 | . | TGTGCCAGCAAAGTAGCGGGGAACACCGGGGAGCTGTTTTTT | CASKVAGNTGELFF
TRBJ2-6 | . | TRBV2 | . | TGTGCCAGCAGTTTCCGGGGCACCCAGATCCTTGGGGCCAACGTCCTGACTTTC | CASSFRGTQILGANVLTF
TRBJ2-5 | TRBD2 | TRBV18 | . | TGTGCCAGCTCACCCGATAGCGGGGGACAAGAGACCCAGTACTTC | CASSPDSGGQETQYF
TRBJ2-1 | . | TRBV28 | . | TGTGCCAGCATTCGGGAACGAGGAAGCTCCTACAATGAGCAGTTCTTC | CASIRERGSSYNEQFF
TRBJ1-1 | TRBD1 | TRBV7-2 | . | TGTGCCAGCAGCTGGACAGGACACCGTGAAGCTTTCTTT | CASSWTGHREAFF
TRBJ2-7 | . | TRBV28 | . | TGTGCCAGCACCCAGGACAGCCATGGGGAGCAGTACTTC | CASTQDSHGEQYF
TRBJ1-1 | . | TRBV5-1 | . | TGCGCCAGCAGCCCGGGGACCCAGAACACTGAAGCTTTCTTT | CASSPGTQNTEAFF
TRBJ2-5 | . | TRBV15 | . | TGTGCCACCCGGGGTCGAGAGGCCCAAGAGACCCAGTACTTC | CATRGREAQETQYF
TRBJ2-7 | TRBD2 | TRBV7-2 | . | TGTGCCAGCAGCTCCTCCGGGACTAGCGGATACGAGCAGTACTTC | CASSSSGTSGYEQYF
TRBJ2-1 | . | TRBV29-1 | . | TGCAGCGTTGTACAGCCTAATGAGCAGTTCTTC | CSVVQPNEQFF
TRBJ1-2 | . | TRBV3-1/TRBV3-2 | . | TGTGCCAGCAGCCAAGTGAAGTATGGCTACACCTTC | CASSQVKYGYTF
TRBJ2-1 | . | TRBV12-2 | . | TGTGCAAGTCGCTTAAGAAATGGCCTAGCGGGAGGTGAGCAGTTCTTC | CASRLRNGLAGGEQFF
TRBJ1-1 | TRBD1 | TRBV24-1 | . | TGTGCCACCAGTGACACACCGGGACAGGGGGCTTTGAACACTGAAGCTTTCTTT | CATSDTPGQGALNTEAFF
TRBJ2-1 | . | TRBV7-2 | . | TGTGCCAGCAGCTTTGAAGGCGATGAGCAGTTCTTC | CASSFEGDEQFF
TRBJ1-2 | . | TRBV7-9 | . | TGTGCCAGCAGCCAGGAGAGGGTCTACACCTTC | CASSQERVYTF
TRBJ1-2 | TRBD1 | TRBV6-1 | . | TGTGCCAGCAGTGAGACAGGGGGCTATGGCTACACCTTC | CASSETGGYGYTF
TRBJ2-2 | TRBD2 | TRBV7-6 | . | TGTGCCAGCAGCCCCACGCCAGGGACTAGCGTCCGCTCCGGGGAGCTGTTTTTT | CASSPTPGTSVRSGELFF
TRBJ1-4 | . | TRBV5-4 | . | TGTGCCAGCAGCTTTCGTCAGGAAGAAAAACTGTTTTTT | CASSFRQEEKLFF
TRBJ1-2 | . | TRBV19 | once | TGTGCCAGTAGTCCCATCTCGAACAGGGACTATGGCTACACCTTC | CASSPISNRDYGYTF
TRBJ1-5 | . | TRBV7-9 | . | TGTGCCAGCTCTGGGGGCGCGGGGCAACAGCCCCAGCATTTT | CASSGGAGQQPQHF
TRBJ2-7 | TRBD2 | TRBV4-3 | . | TGCGCCAGCAGCCAAGAGGGACTAGCGGCCACCTACGAGCAGTACTTC | CASSQEGLAATYEQYF
TRBJ1-5 | . | TRBV7-8 | . | TGTGCCAGCAGCTCCAGGGGCGATCAGCCCCAGCATTTT | CASSSRGDQPQHF
TRBJ2-1 | . | TRBV6-4 | few | TGTGCCAGCAGTGCCTCTGTGGGGAGTGAGCAGTTCTTC | CASSASVGSEQFF
TRBJ1-2 | . | TRBV11-3 | . | TGTGCCAGCAGCTTAGATCGATACAGCTATGGCTACACCTTC | CASSLDRYSYGYTF
TRBJ2-7 | . | TRBV18 | . | TGTGCCAGCTCATCCAATGACCTCTACGAGCAGTACTTC | CASSSNDLYEQYF
TRBJ2-6 | . | TRBV7-7 | . | TGTGCCAGCAGCCCGTCGTCTGGTGGGGCCAACGTCCTGACTTTC | CASSPSSGGANVLTF
TRBJ2-5 | TRBD1 | TRBV5-6 | . | TGTGCCAGCAGCTTGGCCAACCCGGGACAGATTCAAGAGACCCAGTACTTC | CASSLANPGQIQETQYF
TRBJ1-2 | . | TRBV7-2 | . | TGTGCCAGCAGCTTAACGTGGGGATCCAACTATGGCTACACCTTC | CASSLTWGSNYGYTF
TRBJ1-5 | TRBD1 | TRBV19 | . | TGTGCCAGTAGTATCCGGGACAGGGCTCAGCCCCAGCATTTT | CASSIRDRAQPQHF
TRBJ2-5 | . | TRBV18 | . | TGTGCCAGCTCACCGGGGCTTCTGATTCAAGAGACCCAGTACTTC | CASSPGLLIQETQYF
TRBJ1-2 | . | TRBV11-3 | . | TGTGCCAGCAGCCTAAGCGAAGTCGGCTACACCTTC | CASSLSEVGYTF
TRBJ1-2 | TRBD1 | TRBV27 | . | TGTGCCAGCAGTTTAAAGGGGTCAGGGGGCTGGTATGGCTACACCTTC | CASSLKGSGGWYGYTF
TRBJ1-6 | . | TRBV6-2/TRBV6-3 | . | TGTGCCAGCAGTTACACTCTGGGACACTTGGCTTCTAATTCACCCCTCCACTTT | CASSYTLGHLASNSPLHF